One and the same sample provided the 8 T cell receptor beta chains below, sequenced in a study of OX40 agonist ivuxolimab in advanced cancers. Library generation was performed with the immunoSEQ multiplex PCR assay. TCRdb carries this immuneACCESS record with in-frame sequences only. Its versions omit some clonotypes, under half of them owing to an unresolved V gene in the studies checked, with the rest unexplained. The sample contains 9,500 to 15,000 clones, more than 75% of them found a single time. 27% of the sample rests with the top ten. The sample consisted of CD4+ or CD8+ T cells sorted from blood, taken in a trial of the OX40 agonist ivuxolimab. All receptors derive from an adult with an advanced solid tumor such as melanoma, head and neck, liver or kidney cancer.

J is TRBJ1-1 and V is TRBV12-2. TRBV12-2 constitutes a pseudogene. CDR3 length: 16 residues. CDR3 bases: TGTGCAAGTCGCCGTACTTGCGGGGGGCGAAACACTGAAGCTTTCTTT. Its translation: CASRRTCGGRNTEAFF.

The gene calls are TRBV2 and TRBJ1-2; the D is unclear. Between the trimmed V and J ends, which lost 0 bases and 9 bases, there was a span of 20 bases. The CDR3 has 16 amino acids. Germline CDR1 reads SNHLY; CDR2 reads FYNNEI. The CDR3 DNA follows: TGTGCCAGCAGTGAAGCAGTGGAGTGGATAGACGGAAGCTACACCTTC. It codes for CASSEAVEWIDGSYTF.

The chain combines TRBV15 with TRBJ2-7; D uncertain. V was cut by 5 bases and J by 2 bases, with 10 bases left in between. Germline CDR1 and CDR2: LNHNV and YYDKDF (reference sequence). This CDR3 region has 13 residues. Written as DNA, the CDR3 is TGTGCCACCAGCGCCAGATATACCTACGAGCAGTACTTC. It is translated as CATSARYTYEQYF.

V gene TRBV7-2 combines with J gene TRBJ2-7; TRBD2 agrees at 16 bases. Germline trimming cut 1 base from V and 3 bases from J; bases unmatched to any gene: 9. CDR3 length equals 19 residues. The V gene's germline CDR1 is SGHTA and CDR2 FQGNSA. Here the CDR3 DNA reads TGTGCCAGCAGCTTAGGAGCCTCCGGGACTAGCGGGGGGGGCTACGAGCAGTACTTC. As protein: CASSLGASGTSGGGYEQYF.

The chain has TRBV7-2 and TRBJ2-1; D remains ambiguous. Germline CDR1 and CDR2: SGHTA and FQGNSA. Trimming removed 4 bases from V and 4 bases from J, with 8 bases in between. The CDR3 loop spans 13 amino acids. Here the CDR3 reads CASSSDPYNEQFF. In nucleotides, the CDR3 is TGTGCCAGCAGCTCGGACCCGTACAATGAGCAGTTCTTC. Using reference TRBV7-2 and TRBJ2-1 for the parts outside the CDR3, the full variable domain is GAGVSQSPSNKVTEKGKDVELRCDPISGHTALYWYRQSLGQGLEFLIYFQGNSAPDKSGLPSDRFSAERTGGSVSTLTIQRTQQEDSAVYLCASSSDPYNEQFFGPGTRLTVL.

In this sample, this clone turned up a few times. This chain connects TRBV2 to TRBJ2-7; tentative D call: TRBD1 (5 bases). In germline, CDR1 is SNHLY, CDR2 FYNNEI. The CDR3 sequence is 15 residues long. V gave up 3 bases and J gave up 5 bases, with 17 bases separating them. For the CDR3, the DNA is TGTGCCAGCAGTGATATGTACAGGCCCGGTAACGAGCAGTACTTC. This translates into CASSDMYRPGNEQYF.

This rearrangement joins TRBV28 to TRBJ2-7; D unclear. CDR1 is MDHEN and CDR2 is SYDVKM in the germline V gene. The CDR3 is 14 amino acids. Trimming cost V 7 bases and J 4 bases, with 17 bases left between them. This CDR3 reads CASTHPRNLYEQYF. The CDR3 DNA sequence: TGTGCCAGCACCCATCCCCGGAACCTGTACGAGCAGTACTTC. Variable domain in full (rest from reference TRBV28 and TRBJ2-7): DVKVTQSSRYLVKRTGEKVFLECVQDMDHENMFWYRQDPGLGLRLIYFSYDVKMKEKGDIPEGYSVSREKKERFSLILESASTNQTSMYLCASTHPRNLYEQYFGPGTRLTVT.

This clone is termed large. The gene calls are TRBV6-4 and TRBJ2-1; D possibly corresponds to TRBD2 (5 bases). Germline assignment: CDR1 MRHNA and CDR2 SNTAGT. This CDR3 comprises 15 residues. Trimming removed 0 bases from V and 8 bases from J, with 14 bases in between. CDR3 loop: CASSDSGVPPDEQFF. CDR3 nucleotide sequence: TGTGCCAGCAGTGACTCCGGGGTACCCCCCGATGAGCAGTTCTTC.